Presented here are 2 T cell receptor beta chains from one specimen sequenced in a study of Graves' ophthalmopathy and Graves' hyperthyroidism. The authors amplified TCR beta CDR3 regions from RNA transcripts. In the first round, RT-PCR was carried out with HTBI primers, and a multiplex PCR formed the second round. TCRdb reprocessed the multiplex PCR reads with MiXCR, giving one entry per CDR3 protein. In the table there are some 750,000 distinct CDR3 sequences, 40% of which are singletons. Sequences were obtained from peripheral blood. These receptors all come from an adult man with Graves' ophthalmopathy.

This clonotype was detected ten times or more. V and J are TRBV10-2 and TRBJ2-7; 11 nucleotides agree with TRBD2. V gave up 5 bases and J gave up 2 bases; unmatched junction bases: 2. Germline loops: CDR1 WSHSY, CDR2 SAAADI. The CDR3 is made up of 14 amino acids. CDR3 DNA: TGCGCCAGCAGTCAGACTAGCGGGGCCTACGAGCAGTACTTC. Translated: CASSQTSGAYEQYF.

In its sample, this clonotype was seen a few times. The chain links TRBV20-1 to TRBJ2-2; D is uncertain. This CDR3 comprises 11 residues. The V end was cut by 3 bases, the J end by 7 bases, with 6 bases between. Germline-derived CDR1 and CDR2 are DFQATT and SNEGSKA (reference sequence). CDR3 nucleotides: TGCAGTGCTAGCTCGGGCGGGGAGCTGTTTTTT. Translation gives CSASSGGELFF.